These 6 T cell receptor beta chains came from one sample sequenced in a study of molecular identifiers for immune sequencing clone quantification. One entry per CDR3 protein, called by TCRdb with MiXCR from the PCR reads. This sample has around 480,000 distinct CDR3 sequences, with approximately 25% found just once. Sequencing was carried out using naive CD8+ T cells from blood, with Jurkat cell RNA spiked in. Subset noted: FACS-sorted CD8+CD4-CCR7+CD45RA+ naive T cells. The receptor source for this set is a human donor in good health. Some libraries in this study had Jurkat cell RNA spiked in.

This clonotype has only a few counts. The chain has TRBV13 and TRBJ1-5, with D possibly TRBD1 on 5 matching bases. V lost 5 bases, J lost 9 bases, and 20 bases lay in between. Germline V gene data show CDR1 as PRHDT and CDR2 as FYEKMQ (reference sequence). The CDR3 runs 15 residues. The CDR3 protein is CASSHGRGPSGPQHF. Here the CDR3 DNA reads TGTGCCAGCAGCCACGGCCGGGGACCTTCGGGGCCCCAGCATTTT.

A few counts support this clonotype. The chain combines TRBV20-1 with TRBJ2-7; D gene ambiguous. With 6 bases removed from V and 1 base from J, the gap between germline ends came to 7 bases. Germline V gene lookup returns CDR1 DFQATT and CDR2 SNEGSKA (reference sequence). The length of the CDR3 is 11 residues. The CDR3 loop is CSAKNSYEQYF. CDR3 in DNA: TGCAGTGCGAAAAATTCCTACGAGCAGTACTTC.

This clonotype occurred a few times. The chain couples TRBV18 to TRBJ2-3; TRBD2 aligns across 8 bases. Germline loops: CDR1 KGHSH, CDR2 LQKENI. The CDR3 covers 16 residues. The trim removed 0 bases at V and 8 bases at J, leaving 10 bases unmatched. CDR3 nucleotide sequence: TGTGCCAGCTCACCACCTCTAACTAGCGGAATACTTACGCAGTATTTT. It is translated as CASSPPLTSGILTQYF.

In DNA form, the CDR3 reads TGCAGCGTTGAAGGTTCGGGGCGGGAGGGCCTGCGCTACAATGAGCAGTTCTTC. Encoded protein: CSVEGSGREGLRYNEQFF. The chain links TRBV29-1 to TRBJ2-1; 9 bases align to TRBD2. The V segment lost 1 base and the J segment 3 bases; nucleotides outside the gene matches: 13. The CDR3 consists of 18 residues. Germline V gene sequence: CDR1 SQVTM, CDR2 ANQGSEA.

Worth noting for this clonotype: Its ends do not fully match the called genes, so a read error is possible. The chain joins TRBV4-1 to TRBJ1-5, with D uncertain. Germline-derived CDR1 and CDR2 are MGHRA and YSYEKL. This CDR3 contains 13 residues. CDR3 in DNA: TGCGCCCGCAGCCAAGAAGGGAATCAGCCCCAGCATTTT. Protein sequence: CARSQEGNQPQHF.

The gene calls are TRBV19 and TRBJ1-1; no clear D gene. Per germline, CDR1 LNHDA and CDR2 SQIVND (reference sequence). Trimming cost V 1 base and J 6 bases, with 12 bases left between them. The CDR3 loop spans 14 amino acids. CDR3 nucleotide sequence: TGTGCCAGTAGTATAGCATCTGGAAACTCTGAAGCTTTCTTT. It translates to CASSIASGNSEAFF.